This T cell receptor beta chain emerged from a study of shared clonotypes between healthy human individuals. V lost 7 bases and J lost 7; bases outside the gene matches: 5. Germline CDR1 and CDR2: MNHNS and SASEGT. The CDR3 has 14 amino acids. Profiled with immunoSEQ multiplex PCR; TCRdb holds only in-frame clones, not every one. This sample has about 480,000 clones, with 75% to 80% found just once. This clonotype originated in a woman in her thirties or forties in good health. Some clones in this sample may be carry-over from other donors' samples. The sequenced sample consisted of PBMCs. The chain is built from TRBV6-1 and TRBJ1-4; the match to TRBD1 covers 11 bases. CDR3 nucleotides: TGTGCCAGCACCCGGGACAGGGGGGCTGAAAAACTGTTTTTT. As protein: CASTRDRGAEKLFF.